This T cell receptor (beta chain) was sequenced during a study of OX40 agonist ivuxolimab in advanced cancers. Findings and caveats of the study: Fewer expanded clones were found on average in CD4+ than in CD8+ T cells. Circulating CD4+ and CD8+ T cells showed clonal expansion by week 6 at 0.1 to 3.0 mg/kg.

Comment on this clone: What it binds is unknown.

The table came from immunoSEQ multiplex PCR; TCRdb's copy has only in-frame clones and leaves some out. The profile shows around 100,000 clones, about 89% of them singletons. This material consisted of CD4+ or CD8+ T cells sorted from blood, taken in a trial of the OX40 agonist ivuxolimab. This sequence originates from an adult with an advanced solid tumor such as melanoma, head and neck, liver or kidney cancer.

The CDR3 nucleotides read TGTGCCAGCAGCTCCGGGGTTAGCACAGATACGCAGTATTTT. Its translation is CASSSGVSTDTQYF. The V gene is TRBV5-8, the J gene TRBJ2-3; D might be TRBD2 (5 bases). CDR3 length: 14 residues. V was pared by 3 bases and J by 0 bases, with 8 bases between. Germline lookup yields CDR1 SGHTS and CDR2 YDEGEE. The full variable domain, rest sourced from reference TRBV5-8 and TRBJ2-3, is EAGVTQSPTHLIKTRGQQATLRCSPISGHTSVYWYQQALGLGLQFLLWYDEGEERNRGNFPPRFSGRQFPNYSSELNVNALELEDSALYLCASSSGVSTDTQYFGPGTRLTVL.